A selection of T cell receptor beta chains follows, all from one sample in a study of beta chain features in type 1 diabetes. Profiling relied on immunoSEQ multiplex PCR, and the TCRdb table lists in-frame clones only, not all of them. The repertoire holds about 270,000 clones, roughly an eighth seen once, with more than 0.015% in the top ten. Material: naive CD4+ T cells from blood. The receptors shown here come from a young man with type 1 diabetes. The conserved cysteine and the conserved F or W are not part of the CDR3 here. The order of the fields is J gene, V gene, CDR3 protein.

TRBJ2-3	TRBV7-2	ASRNRVPDTQY
TRBJ2-1	TRBV7-3	ASSLIGGGTTGEQF
TRBJ2-1	TRBV11-2	ASSSTSAYNEQF
TRBJ1-5	TRBV29-1	SAGTDSNQPQH
TRBJ2-1	TRBV4-2	ASSQGTSGTNEQF
TRBJ2-1	TRBV15	ATSSIGTGSYEQF
TRBJ1-1	TRBV6-5	ASSYTNRGRGAF
TRBJ1-4	TRBV19	ASSIGVNEKLF
TRBJ1-2	TRBV7-2	ASSETGWEGYT
TRBJ2-7	TRBV6-5	ASRPSSGRLVEQY
TRBJ2-5	TRBV7-9	ASSLASSGETQY
TRBJ1-2	TRBV7-9	ASSLNFARGLNGYT
TRBJ1-4	TRBV4-2	ASSQEGLLEKLF
TRBJ1-2	TRBV7-6	ASSPDTIGGYT
TRBJ2-1	TRBV5-1	ASSITPGREQF
TRBJ1-2	TRBV6-6	ASSGGLKDGYT
TRBJ1-2	TRBV28	ASSWTAYGYT
TRBJ1-1	TRBV5-1	ASSPVRPGDTEAF
TRBJ1-1	TRBV9	ASSAKLGLSTEAF
TRBJ2-6	TRBV25-1	ASSELAGGTGANVLT
TRBJ2-5	TRBV28	ASSRHGSGETQY
TRBJ2-3	TRBV5-1	ASSSRGTSGFTTDTQY
TRBJ2-7	TRBV29-1	SVSGQLYEQY
TRBJ2-7	TRBV28	ASSLGASGTYEQY
TRBJ1-1	TRBV18	ASSPLDPDLNTEAF
TRBJ2-5	TRBV5-1	ASSLAGTEEETQY
TRBJ1-1	TRBV27	ASSSRDRDWLNTEAF
TRBJ1-5	TRBV5-1	ASSLQGGGNQPQH
TRBJ1-1	TRBV7-9	ASSSGAMNTEAF
TRBJ2-5	TRBV9	ASTRGGRAQETQY
TRBJ1-1	TRBV29-1	SVDVTVELTEAF
TRBJ1-1	TRBV5-1	ASSLEGAGAEAF
TRBJ2-3	TRBV9	ASSVHPGAATDTQY
TRBJ2-5	TRBV5-1	ASSPELAEGLMTQY
TRBJ1-1	TRBV5-1	ASSLELGTEAF
TRBJ1-5	TRBV27	ASSGSGRRRGQPQH
TRBJ2-1	TRBV5-4	ASSLQDINNEQF
TRBJ2-5	TRBV5-4	ASSQYPTDQETQY
TRBJ1-1	TRBV18	ASSPRQKSNTEAF
TRBJ2-4	TRBV21-1	ASPIGVLAKNIQY
TRBJ1-2	TRBV30	AWSPPGSSSGYT
TRBJ1-1	TRBV30	AWGPGQLNTEAF
TRBJ2-7	TRBV15	ATSRASGASSYEQY
TRBJ2-2	TRBV4-3	ASSPTLAGMNTGELF
TRBJ2-7	TRBV19	ASSIDRGSTYEQY
TRBJ1-5	TRBV27	ASSFIRDRSQPQH
TRBJ2-5	TRBV6-5	ASSRAGTGIETQY
TRBJ2-1	TRBV28	ASSVAGAAYNEQF